The present TCR beta chain was sequenced within a study of T cell responses to AZD1222 COVID-19 vaccine. The CDR3 has 13 amino acids. CDR1 and CDR2 from the germline V gene are LNHNV and YYDKDF (reference sequence). V lost 0 bases, J lost 5 bases, and 7 bases lay in between. Study results and caveats: Clonal diversity may have been underestimated in mostly white British donors.

The repertoire was sequenced with immunoSEQ multiplex PCR; TCRdb's copy has only in-frame clones and lacks some. This table has tens of thousands of clones, 80% appearing once. Concerning this clone itself: Antigen: not known.

The receptor's source is an adult in good health. The chain recombines TRBV15 with TRBJ1-1; D unresolved. The material was peripheral blood, obtained on day 0 of AZD1222 vaccination. Here the CDR3 DNA reads TGTGCCACCAGCAGAGATCATTCTACTGAAGCTTTCTTT. Translated: CATSRDHSTEAFF. The variable domain in full, completed from reference TRBV15 and TRBJ1-1, reads DAMVIQNPRYQVTQFGKPVTLSCSQTLNHNVMYWYQQKSSQAPKLLFHYYDKDFNNEADTPDNFQSRRPNTSFCFLDIRSPGLGDTAMYLCATSRDHSTEAFFGQGTRLTVV.